This T cell receptor beta chain was retrieved from a study of OX40 agonist ivuxolimab in advanced cancers. The V gene end was trimmed by 4 bases and the J gene end by 5 bases; junction bases not matched to a gene: 6. This CDR3 comprises 14 residues. CDR1 and CDR2 from the germline V gene are SGHNT and YYREEE (reference sequence). Comment on this clone: Antigen unknown.

TCRdb keeps only in-frame clones here, not all; method: immunoSEQ multiplex PCR. Of roughly 80,000 clones in the sample, 89% were seen once. Study-wide results and limits: People who partly responded at 0.1-3.0 mg/kg had some of the least clonal expansion seen. In general, CD8+ T cells held more expanded clones than CD4+ did, on average.

The sample in question was CD4+ or CD8+ T cells sorted from blood, obtained in a trial of the OX40 agonist ivuxolimab. The rearrangement joins TRBV5-4 to TRBJ2-1, with 7 bases matching TRBD2. This sequence originates from an adult with an advanced solid tumor such as melanoma, head and neck, liver or kidney cancer. The CDR3 DNA follows: TGTGCCAGCAGCCCGGGGGGAAGGGACAATGAGCAGTTCTTC. Translating it yields CASSPGGRDNEQFF.